Below are 5 T cell receptor beta chains sequenced from a single sample in a study of PD-1 blockade in mismatch repair-deficient tumors. Libraries were prepared by immunoSEQ multiplex PCR; TCRdb keeps only in-frame clonotypes and omits some of them. The sample gives some 120,000 clones, roughly 90% of which show up once; 10% to 15% is in the top ten. The material was peripheral blood, obtained approximately 71 weeks after starting pembrolizumab. The receptor source for this set is an adult with mismatch repair-deficient cancer.

This sequence joins TRBV5-1 and TRBJ2-1, with D perhaps TRBD1 (5 bases). CDR3 length: 17 residues. Germline assignment: CDR1 SGHRS and CDR2 YFSETQ. The V and J ends lost 6 bases and 4 bases respectively, with 23 bases between them. CDR3 nucleotides: TGCGCCAGCAACATCAGGGTCCCAGGCTCAGGGTACAATGAGCAGTTCTTC. Its protein product is CASNIRVPGSGYNEQFF.

The rearrangement joins TRBV9 to TRBJ2-1; D uncertain. Germline V CDR1 and CDR2: SGDLS, YYNGEE. The V end lost 4 bases, the J end lost 4 bases, and 9 bases lay between the germline ends. The CDR3 covers 13 residues. DNA for the CDR3: TGTGCCAGCAGCATAACAGATTACAATGAGCAGTTCTTC. As protein: CASSITDYNEQFF.

The chain couples TRBV5-1 to TRBJ1-5; D perhaps matches TRBD1 (5 bases). Germline-derived CDR1 and CDR2 are SGHRS and YFSETQ. This CDR3 is built from 13 residues. V was clipped by 2 bases and J by 5 bases, with 8 bases between them. DNA for the CDR3: TGCGCCAGCAGCTTCAGAGGGGATCAGCCCCAGCATTTT. Translation gives CASSFRGDQPQHF.

The V gene is TRBV18, the J gene TRBJ2-1, with D maybe TRBD2 (6 bases). The CDR3 is 15 amino acids. The V end lost 4 bases, the J end lost 7 bases, and 17 bases lay between the germline ends. CDR1 and CDR2 from the germline V gene are KGHSH and LQKENI. As DNA, the CDR3 is TGTGCCAGCTCACTCCTCAGACTAGTCGGTAATGAGCAGTTCTTC. Translated: CASSLLRLVGNEQFF.

This sequence joins TRBV27 and TRBJ1-5, with TRBD1 identical over 9 bases. The CDR3 has 16 amino acids. The germline gives CDR1 MNHEY, CDR2 SMNVEV (reference sequence). The junction had 12 bases not matched to a gene; V was cut back by 4 bases and J by 8 bases. CDR3 nucleotide sequence: TGTGCCAGCAGTTACAGCCGCACAGGGGGCGTAGAGCCCCAGCATTTT. Protein: CASSYSRTGGVEPQHF.